A single sample gave rise to the 16 T cell receptor beta chains below, sequenced in a study of blood T cell repertoires in COVID-19. Sequenced by immunoSEQ multiplex PCR; TCRdb stores in-frame clones only, minus some. This table holds about 140,000 clones, about 76% found once. Source material: peripheral blood. The origin of the receptors is a human donor in a cohort sampled during active COVID-19.

This rearrangement joins TRBV5-1 to TRBJ2-7; 10 bases match TRBD2. Germline CDR1 is SGHRS and CDR2 is YFSETQ. This CDR3 is 16 amino acids long. J was trimmed by 7 bases and V by 5 bases; bases with no gene match: 15. CDR3: CASSSPGVAGGREQYF. The CDR3 bases are TGCGCCAGCAGTAGCCCTGGGGTAGCGGGAGGTCGGGAGCAGTACTTC.

This chain joins TRBV28 and TRBJ2-7; TRBD1 aligns across 8 bases. The germline gives CDR1 MDHEN, CDR2 SYDVKM. V lost 5 bases to trimming and J lost 2 bases; unmatched junction nucleotides: 8. The CDR3 consists of 15 residues. This chain's CDR3 is CASSPTGTGAYEQYF. The CDR3 DNA sequence: TGTGCCAGCAGTCCAACCGGGACAGGTGCCTACGAGCAGTACTTC.

The rearrangement joins TRBV9 to TRBJ2-7, with 11 bases matching TRBD1. There are 15 residues in the CDR3. The trim removed 3 bases at V and 3 bases at J, leaving 5 bases unmatched. CDR1 and CDR2 from the germline V gene are SGDLS and YYNGEE. CDR3 DNA sequence: TGTGCCAGCAGCGGTGGACAGGGGGCGGTCTACGAGCAGTACTTC. Amino acid sequence: CASSGGQGAVYEQYF.

The chain couples TRBV7-2 to TRBJ2-7; 13 positions agree with TRBD2. J was trimmed by 6 bases and V by 4 bases; bases with no gene match: 9. Germline V lookup: CDR1 SGHTA, CDR2 FQGNSA. The CDR3 runs 16 residues. Here the CDR3 reads CASSSPGTSGKVEQYF. As DNA, the CDR3 is TGTGCCAGCAGCTCTCCCGGGACTAGCGGGAAGGTCGAGCAGTACTTC.

The chain couples TRBV7-2 to TRBJ1-1; unclear D gene. This CDR3 region has 14 residues. The ends were cut back, 2 bases at V and 3 bases at J, with 10 bases in the middle. Germline V CDR1 and CDR2: SGHTA, FQGNSA. The CDR3 sequence is CASSLQARDTEAFF. CDR3 DNA: TGTGCCAGCAGCTTACAGGCCAGAGACACTGAAGCTTTCTTT.

Remarks on this clone: The germline gene is not matched at one end of the junction; a read error may be the cause. The chain carries TRBV11-2 and TRBJ2-7; 7 bases line up with TRBD1. Germline assignment: CDR1 SGHAT and CDR2 FQNNGV. The CDR3 has 12 amino acids. CDR3 bases: TGTGCCAGCAGCGCACTACAAGGGACAGCTCTATTC. Encoded protein: CASSALQGTALF.

This clone was counted once. The chain links TRBV15 to TRBJ1-2; D remains ambiguous. This CDR3 has 12 amino acids. The V gene's germline CDR1 is LNHNV and CDR2 YYDKDF (reference sequence). Trimming took off 5 bases at V and 2 bases at J, with 6 bases between the two ends. CDR3: CATSLENYGYTF. The CDR3 nucleotides read TGTGCCACCAGCTTGGAGAACTATGGCTACACCTTC. Full variable domain (missing parts from reference TRBV15 and TRBJ1-2): DAMVIQNPRYQVTQFGKPVTLSCSQTLNHNVMYWYQQKSSQAPKLLFHYYDKDFNNEADTPDNFQSRRPNTSFCFLDIRSPGLGDTAMYLCATSLENYGYTFGSGTRLTVV.

This clone has more than one count but fewer than ten. V and J are TRBV27 and TRBJ1-5; TRBD1 agrees at 8 bases. With V trimmed by 7 bases and J by 5 bases, 4 bases remained unmatched. The germline V gene encodes CDR1 MNHEY and CDR2 SMNVEV (reference sequence). This CDR3 contains 13 residues. The CDR3 nucleotides read TGTGCCAGCAAAGGACAGGGCTATCAGCCCCAGCATTTT. Its translation: CASKGQGYQPQHF.

On this clone itself: Other DNA sequences from this sample encode an identical CDR3 as well. The chain joins TRBV29-1 to TRBJ2-1; 9 bases are a match to TRBD2. Germline trimming cut 7 bases from V and 1 base from J; bases unmatched to any gene: 26. Germline V gives CDR1 SQVTM, CDR2 ANQGSEA. This CDR3 is 21 amino acids long. CDR3 sequence reads: CSGGAWGTGREGLRSYNEQFF. The CDR3 coding sequence is TGCAGCGGGGGGGCCTGGGGTACGGGGCGGGAGGGCCTGAGGTCCTACAATGAGCAGTTCTTC.

The chain employs TRBV24-1 and TRBJ2-7; possibly TRBD1 for D (5 bases). This CDR3 is 12 amino acids long. The germline gives CDR1 KGHDR, CDR2 SFDVKD. With 10 bases removed from V and 0 bases from J, the gap between germline ends came to 9 bases. CDR3: CATGDSSYEQYF. The DNA for the CDR3 is TGTGCCACAGGGGATTCCTCCTACGAGCAGTACTTC.

The chain links TRBV7-2 to TRBJ2-7; a possible D gene is TRBD2 (6 bases). Germline V lookup: CDR1 SGHTA, CDR2 FQGNSA. The length of the CDR3 is 13 residues. Between the trimmed V and J ends, which lost 5 bases and 2 bases, there was a span of 10 bases. The CDR3 spells CASSPWTTYEQYF. The DNA of the CDR3 is TGTGCCAGCAGCCCTTGGACTACCTACGAGCAGTACTTC. Looking up the rest from reference TRBV7-2 and TRBJ2-7 gives the full variable domain: GAGVSQSPSNKVTEKGKDVELRCDPISGHTALYWYRQSLGQGLEFLIYFQGNSAPDKSGLPSDRFSAERTGGSVSTLTIQRTQQEDSAVYLCASSPWTTYEQYFGPGTRLTVT.

A few counts support this clone. The chain couples TRBV11-2 to TRBJ2-1; 9 bases agree with TRBD1. The germline gives CDR1 SGHAT, CDR2 FQNNGV. The V and J ends lost 8 bases and 3 bases, in that order; junction bases with no gene match: 2. The CDR3 spans 13 residues. CDR3 region: CASRTGDYNEQFF. The CDR3 coding sequence is TGTGCCAGCCGGACAGGGGACTACAATGAGCAGTTCTTC.

The chain is built from TRBV19 and TRBJ1-6; tentatively, D is TRBD1 (5 bases). The CDR3 runs to 13 residues. V shed 5 bases and J shed 9 bases, with 11 bases lying between them. Germline assignment: CDR1 LNHDA and CDR2 SQIVND (reference sequence). The CDR3: CASSPGYGSPLHF. The CDR3 coding sequence is TGTGCCAGTAGTCCAGGGTACGGTTCACCCCTCCACTTT.

This chain links TRBV7-9 with TRBJ2-7, with TRBD2 matching 10 bases. The CDR3 is made up of 18 amino acids. V was pared by 5 bases and J by 4 bases, with 17 bases of the junction left unmatched. Germline V gene lookup returns CDR1 SEHNR and CDR2 FQNEAQ (reference sequence). This chain's CDR3 is CASSPRAQLAGPFYEQYF. CDR3 sequence (DNA): TGTGCCAGCAGCCCCCGGGCTCAACTAGCGGGGCCCTTTTACGAGCAGTACTTC.

V and J are TRBV6-5 and TRBJ2-6; no reliable D call. Trimming pared 7 bases from V and 0 bases from J, leaving 4 bases between. CDR3 length: 13 amino acids. CDR1 is MNHEY, CDR2 SVGAGI, per germline. The CDR3 sequence is CASTSSGANVLTF. CDR3 nucleotides: TGTGCCAGCACCAGCTCTGGGGCCAACGTCCTGACTTTC.

V is TRBV5-1 and J is TRBJ2-7; 7 bases are a match to TRBD1. J was trimmed by 1 base and V by 4 bases; bases with no gene match: 8. Germline CDR1 is SGHRS and CDR2 is YFSETQ. The CDR3 is made up of 15 amino acids. The CDR3 DNA follows: TGCGCCAGCAGCCGTGGACAGGAAGCGTCCTACGAGCAGTACTTC. Its translation is CASSRGQEASYEQYF.